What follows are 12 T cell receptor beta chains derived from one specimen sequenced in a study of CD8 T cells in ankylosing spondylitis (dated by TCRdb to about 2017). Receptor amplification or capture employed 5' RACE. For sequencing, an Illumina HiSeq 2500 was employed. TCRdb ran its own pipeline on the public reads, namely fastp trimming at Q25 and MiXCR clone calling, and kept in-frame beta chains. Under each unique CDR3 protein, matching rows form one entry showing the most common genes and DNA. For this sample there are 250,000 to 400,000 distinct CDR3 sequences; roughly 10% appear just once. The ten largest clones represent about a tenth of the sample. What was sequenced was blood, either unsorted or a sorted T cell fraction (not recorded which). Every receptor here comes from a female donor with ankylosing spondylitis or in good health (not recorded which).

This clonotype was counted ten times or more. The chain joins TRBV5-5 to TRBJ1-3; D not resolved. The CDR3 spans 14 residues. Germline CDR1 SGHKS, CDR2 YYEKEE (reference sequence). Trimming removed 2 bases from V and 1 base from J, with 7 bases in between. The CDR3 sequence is CASSFADSGNTIYF. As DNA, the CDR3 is TGTGCCAGCAGCTTCGCGGATTCTGGAAACACCATATATTTT.

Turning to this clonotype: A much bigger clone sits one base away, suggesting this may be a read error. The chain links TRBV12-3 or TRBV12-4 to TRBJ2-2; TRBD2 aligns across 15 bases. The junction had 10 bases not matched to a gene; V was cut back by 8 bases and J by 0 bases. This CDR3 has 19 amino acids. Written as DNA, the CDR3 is TGTGCCAGCTGTTGGGGACTAGCGGGGGGCTGGGCGAACACCGGGGAGCTGTTTTTT. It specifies CASCWGLAGGWANTGELFF.

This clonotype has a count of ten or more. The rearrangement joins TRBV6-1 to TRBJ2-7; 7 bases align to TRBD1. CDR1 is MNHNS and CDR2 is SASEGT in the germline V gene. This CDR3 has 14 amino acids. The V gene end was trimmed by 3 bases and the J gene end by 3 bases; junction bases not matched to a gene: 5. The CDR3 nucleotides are TGTGCCAGCAGTGAGGACAGGACCAACTACGAGCAGTACTTC. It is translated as CASSEDRTNYEQYF.

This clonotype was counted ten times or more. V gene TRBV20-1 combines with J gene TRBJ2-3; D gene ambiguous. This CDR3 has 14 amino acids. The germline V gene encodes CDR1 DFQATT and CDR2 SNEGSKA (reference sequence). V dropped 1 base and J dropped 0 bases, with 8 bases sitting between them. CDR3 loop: CSARGGPSTDTQYF. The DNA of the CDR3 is TGCAGTGCTAGAGGCGGCCCTAGCACAGATACGCAGTATTTT.

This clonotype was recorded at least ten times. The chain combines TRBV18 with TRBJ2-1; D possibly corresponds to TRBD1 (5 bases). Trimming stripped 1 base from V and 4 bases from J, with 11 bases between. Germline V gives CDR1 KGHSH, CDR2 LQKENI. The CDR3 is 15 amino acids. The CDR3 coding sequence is TGTGCCAGCTCACCACAAGGGGTCTATTACAATGAGCAGTTCTTC. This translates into CASSPQGVYYNEQFF.

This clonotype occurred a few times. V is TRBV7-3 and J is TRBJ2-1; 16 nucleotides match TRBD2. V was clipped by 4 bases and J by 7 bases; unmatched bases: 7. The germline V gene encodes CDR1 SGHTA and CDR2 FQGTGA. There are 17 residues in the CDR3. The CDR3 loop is CASSSGTSGGARNEQFF. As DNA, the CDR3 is TGTGCCAGCAGCTCTGGGACTAGCGGGGGGGCCAGGAATGAGCAGTTCTTC.

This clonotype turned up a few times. Written as DNA, the CDR3 is TGCACCAGCAGGCTCGGGCGAGTTACCGGGGAGCTGTTTTTT. Its protein product is CTSRLGRVTGELFF. The chain employs TRBV1 and TRBJ2-2; no DNA check was done on the table's D call, TRBD1. TRBV1 is assigned pseudogene status. This CDR3 has 14 residues.

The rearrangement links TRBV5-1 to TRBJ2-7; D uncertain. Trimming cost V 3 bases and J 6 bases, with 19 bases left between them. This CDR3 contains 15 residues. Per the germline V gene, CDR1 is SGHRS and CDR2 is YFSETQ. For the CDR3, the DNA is TGCGCCAGCAGCTCGGGCGTGGGGTCGACCTGCGAGCAGTACTTC. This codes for CASSSGVGSTCEQYF.

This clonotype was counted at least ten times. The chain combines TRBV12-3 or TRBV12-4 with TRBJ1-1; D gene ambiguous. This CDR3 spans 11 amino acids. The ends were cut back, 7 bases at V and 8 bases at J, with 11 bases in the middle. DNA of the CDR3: TGTGCCAGCACTCAGGACGTCGAAGCTTTCTTT. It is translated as CASTQDVEAFF.

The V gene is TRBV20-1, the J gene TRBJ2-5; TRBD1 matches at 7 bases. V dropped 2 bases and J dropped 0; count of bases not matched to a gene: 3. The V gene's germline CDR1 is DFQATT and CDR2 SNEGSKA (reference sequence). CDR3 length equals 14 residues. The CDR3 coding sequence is TGCAGTGCTAGAATAGACAGGGACCAAGAGACCCAGTACTTC. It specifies CSARIDRDQETQYF.

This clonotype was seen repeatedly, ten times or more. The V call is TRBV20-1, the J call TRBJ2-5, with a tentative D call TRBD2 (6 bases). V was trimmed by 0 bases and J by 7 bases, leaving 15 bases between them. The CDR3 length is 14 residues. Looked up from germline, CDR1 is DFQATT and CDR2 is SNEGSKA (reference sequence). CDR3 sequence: CSARDGTSEGTQYF. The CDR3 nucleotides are TGCAGTGCTAGAGACGGGACTTCGGAAGGGACCCAGTACTTC.

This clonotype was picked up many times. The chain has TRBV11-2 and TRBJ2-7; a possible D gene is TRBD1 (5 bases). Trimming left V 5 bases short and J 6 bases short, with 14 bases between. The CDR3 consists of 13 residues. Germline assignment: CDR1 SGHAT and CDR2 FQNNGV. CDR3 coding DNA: TGTGCCAGCAGCGTAACCGACAGAGCCGAGCAGTACTTC. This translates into CASSVTDRAEQYF. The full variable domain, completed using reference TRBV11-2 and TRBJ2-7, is EAGVAQSPRYKIIEKRQSVAFWCNPISGHATLYWYQQILGQGPKLLIQFQNNGVVDDSQLPKDRFSAERLKGVDSTLKIQPAKLEDSAVYLCASSVTDRAEQYFGPGTRLTVT.